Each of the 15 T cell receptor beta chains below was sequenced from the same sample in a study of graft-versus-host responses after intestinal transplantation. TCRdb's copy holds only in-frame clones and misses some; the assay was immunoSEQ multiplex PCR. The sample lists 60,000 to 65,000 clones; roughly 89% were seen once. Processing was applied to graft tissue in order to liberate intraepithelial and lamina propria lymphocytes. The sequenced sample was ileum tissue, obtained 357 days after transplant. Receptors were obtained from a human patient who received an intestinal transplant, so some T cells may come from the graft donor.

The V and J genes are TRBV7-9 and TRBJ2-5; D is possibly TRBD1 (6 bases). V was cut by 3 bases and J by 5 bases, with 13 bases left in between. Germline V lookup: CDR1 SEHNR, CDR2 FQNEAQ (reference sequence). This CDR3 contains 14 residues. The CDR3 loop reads CASSFGYRDETQYF. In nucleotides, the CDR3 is TGTGCCAGCAGCTTTGGATACAGGGACGAGACCCAGTACTTC.

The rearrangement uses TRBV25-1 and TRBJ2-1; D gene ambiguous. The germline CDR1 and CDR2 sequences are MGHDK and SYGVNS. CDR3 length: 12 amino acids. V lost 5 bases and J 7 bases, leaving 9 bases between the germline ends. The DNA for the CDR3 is TGTGCCAGCAGTCCCCTAGGTAATGAGCAGTTCTTC. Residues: CASSPLGNEQFF. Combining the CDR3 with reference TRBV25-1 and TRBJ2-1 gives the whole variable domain EADIYQTPRYLVIGTGKKITLECSQTMGHDKMYWYQQDPGMELHLIHYSYGVNSTEKGDLSSESTVSRIRTEHFPLTLESARPSHTSQYLCASSPLGNEQFFGPGTRLTVL.

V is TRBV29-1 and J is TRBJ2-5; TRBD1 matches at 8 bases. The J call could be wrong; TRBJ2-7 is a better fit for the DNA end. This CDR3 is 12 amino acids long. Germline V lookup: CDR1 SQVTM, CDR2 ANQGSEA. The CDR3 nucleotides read TGCAGCGCGCGACAGGGGTCCTACGAGCAGTACTTC. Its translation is CSARQGSYEQYF.

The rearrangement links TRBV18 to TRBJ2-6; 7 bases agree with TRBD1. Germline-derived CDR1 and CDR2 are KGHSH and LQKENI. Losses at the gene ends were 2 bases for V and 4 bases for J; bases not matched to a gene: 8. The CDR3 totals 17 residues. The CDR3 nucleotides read TGTGCCAGCTCACCAGGGACAGTGGGGGAGGGGGCCAACGTCCTGACTTTC. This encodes CASSPGTVGEGANVLTF.

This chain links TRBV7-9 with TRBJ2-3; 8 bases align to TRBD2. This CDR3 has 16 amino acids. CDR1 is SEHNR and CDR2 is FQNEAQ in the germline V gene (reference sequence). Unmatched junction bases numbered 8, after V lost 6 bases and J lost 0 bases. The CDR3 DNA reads TGTGCCAGCAGTCACCTTAGCGGGGCTAGCACAGATACGCAGTATTTT. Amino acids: CASSHLSGASTDTQYF.

CDR3 sequence: CASSYDRSTEAFF. DNA of the CDR3: TGTGCCAGCAGCTACGACAGGAGCACTGAAGCTTTCTTT. The chain links TRBV7-3 to TRBJ1-1; weak D call: TRBD1 (6 bases). The CDR3 has 13 amino acids. Germline-derived CDR1 and CDR2 are SGHTA and FQGTGA. The ends were cut back, 4 bases at V and 4 bases at J, with 10 bases in the middle.

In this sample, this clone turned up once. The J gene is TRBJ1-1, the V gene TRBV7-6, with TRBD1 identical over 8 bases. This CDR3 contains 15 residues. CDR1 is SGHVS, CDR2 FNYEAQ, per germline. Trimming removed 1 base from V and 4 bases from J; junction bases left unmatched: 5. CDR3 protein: CASSLGTGTSTEAFF. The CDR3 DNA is TGTGCCAGCAGCTTAGGGACAGGGACTAGCACTGAAGCTTTCTTT.

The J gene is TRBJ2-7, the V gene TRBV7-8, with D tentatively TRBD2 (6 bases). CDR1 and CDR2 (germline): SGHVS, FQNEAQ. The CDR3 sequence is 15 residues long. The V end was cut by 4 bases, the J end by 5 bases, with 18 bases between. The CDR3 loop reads CASSSPGEEDDEQYF. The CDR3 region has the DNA TGTGCCAGCAGCTCCCCGGGGGAAGAGGACGACGAGCAGTACTTC. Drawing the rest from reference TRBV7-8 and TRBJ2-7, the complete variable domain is GAGVSQSPRYKVAKRGQDVALRCDPISGHVSLFWYQQALGQGPEFLTYFQNEAQLDKSGLPSDRFFAERPEGSVSTLKIQRTQQEDSAVYLCASSSPGEEDDEQYFGPGTRLTVT.

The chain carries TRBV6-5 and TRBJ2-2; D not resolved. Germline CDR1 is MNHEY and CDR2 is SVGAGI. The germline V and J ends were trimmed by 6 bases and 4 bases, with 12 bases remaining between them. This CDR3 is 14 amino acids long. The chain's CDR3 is CASSPGPGTGELFF. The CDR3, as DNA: TGTGCCAGCAGCCCTGGTCCAGGCACCGGGGAGCTGTTTTTT.

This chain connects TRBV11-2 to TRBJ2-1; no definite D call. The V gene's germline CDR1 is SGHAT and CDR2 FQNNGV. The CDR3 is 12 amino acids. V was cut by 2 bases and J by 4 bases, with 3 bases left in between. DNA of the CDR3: TGTGCCAGCAGCTTATTATACAATGAGCAGTTCTTC. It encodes CASSLLYNEQFF.

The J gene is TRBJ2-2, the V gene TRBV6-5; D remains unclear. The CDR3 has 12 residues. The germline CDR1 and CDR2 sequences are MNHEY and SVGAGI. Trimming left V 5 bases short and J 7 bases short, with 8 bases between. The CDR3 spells CASSQLGGELFF. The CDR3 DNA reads TGTGCCAGCAGTCAACTTGGCGGGGAGCTGTTTTTT.

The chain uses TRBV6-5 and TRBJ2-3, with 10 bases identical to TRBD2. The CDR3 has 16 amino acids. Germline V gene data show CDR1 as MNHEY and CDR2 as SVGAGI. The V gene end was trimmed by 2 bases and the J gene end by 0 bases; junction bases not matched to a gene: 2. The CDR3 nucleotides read TGTGCCAGCAGTTACCTAGCGGGGGAGAGCACAGATACGCAGTATTTT. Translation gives CASSYLAGESTDTQYF.

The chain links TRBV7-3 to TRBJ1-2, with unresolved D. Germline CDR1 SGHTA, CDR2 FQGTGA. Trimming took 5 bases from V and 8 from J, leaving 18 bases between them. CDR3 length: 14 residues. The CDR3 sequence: CASSPGLGSGGYTF. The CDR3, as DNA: TGTGCCAGCAGCCCTGGTCTGGGCTCTGGGGGCTACACCTTC.

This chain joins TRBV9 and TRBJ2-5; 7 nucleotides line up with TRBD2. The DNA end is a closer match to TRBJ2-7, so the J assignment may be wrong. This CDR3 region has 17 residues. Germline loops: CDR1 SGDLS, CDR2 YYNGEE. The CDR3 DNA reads TGTGCCAGCAGCGCAGGAATATTGGCGGGAGTGGAGTACGAGCAGTACTTC. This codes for CASSAGILAGVEYEQYF.

The CDR3 sequence is CASSDCGQGGTEAFF. Here the CDR3 DNA reads TGTGCCAGCAGTGATTGCGGACAGGGAGGCACTGAAGCTTTCTTT. The rearrangement joins TRBV6-4 to TRBJ1-1, with TRBD1 matching over 8 bases. V trimming: 3 bases; J trimming: 4 bases; junction bases outside the gene matches: 7. Per germline, CDR1 MRHNA and CDR2 SNTAGT. The CDR3 has 15 residues.